Shown below are 2 T cell receptor beta chains from a single sample sequenced in a study of cytomegalovirus exposure and HLA in healthy donors. The primer mix had 60 Vbeta and 13 Jbeta primers. The assay was immunoSEQ multiplex PCR, and TCRdb's table has in-frame clones only and misses some. Counted here are around 97,000 clones, roughly 9.4% occurring once; the ten biggest clones make up 5% to 5.5%. Sequenced: PBMCs. The receptors come from a man aged 45-60 years in good health and CMV-seropositive.

The chain links TRBV28 to TRBJ2-7; TRBD2 matches at 7 bases. CDR1 is MDHEN and CDR2 is SYDVKM in the germline V gene. This CDR3 has 13 amino acids. The trim removed 3 bases at V and 3 bases at J, leaving 2 bases unmatched. The CDR3: CASSFASGYEQYF. In DNA form, the CDR3 reads TGTGCCAGCAGTTTCGCTAGCGGCTACGAGCAGTACTTC.

CDR3 sequence (DNA): TGTGCTAGTGGTTTAGCAGGGGGCGTAGCAGATACGCAGTATTTT. Translated: CASGLAGGVADTQYF. The rearrangement uses TRBV12-5 and TRBJ2-3, with 8 bases that match TRBD1. In germline, CDR1 is LGHNT, CDR2 FRNRAP. The ends lost 3 bases at V and 4 bases at J; junction bases unmatched: 6. The CDR3 is made up of 15 amino acids. The complete variable domain, with remaining parts taken from reference TRBV12-5 and TRBJ2-3, reads DARVTQTPRHKVTEMGQEVTMRCQPILGHNTVFWYRQTMMQGLELLAYFRNRAPLDDSGMPKDRFSAEMPDATLATLKIQPSEPRDSAVYFCASGLAGGVADTQYFGPGTRLTVL.